This TCR beta chain is from a study of cytomegalovirus exposure and HLA in healthy donors. A multiplex PCR was run with 60 Vbeta primers and 13 Jbeta primers. Profiling relied on immunoSEQ multiplex PCR, and the TCRdb table lists in-frame clones only, not all of them. Counted here are roughly 190,000 clones, less than 80% occurring once; the ten biggest clones make up about 2.9%. Study results and limitations: Solely CMV serostatus was available to characterize immune exposure. In a later analysis, CMV-associated beta chains were mostly HLA-associated, it appeared. Certain indistinguishable V segments, among them TRBV6-2 and TRBV6-3, were excluded.

In regard to this clone: Its matching antigen is unknown.

The CDR3 is 20 residues long. Germline V CDR1 and CDR2: SGDLS, YYNGEE. V trimming: 0 bases; J trimming: 0 bases; junction bases outside the gene matches: 9. Input material: PBMCs. The J gene is TRBJ2-6, the V gene TRBV9, with 10 bases matching TRBD1. This receptor was identified in a man aged 35-49 years in good health and CMV-seronegative. As DNA, the CDR3 is TGTGCCAGCAGCGTAGAAGGGGACAGGGGCCGAATCTCTGGGGCCAACGTCCTGACTTTC. As protein: CASSVEGDRGRISGANVLTF.